This T cell receptor (beta chain) originates from a study of vaccination and CD4 T cells after COVID-19. About the study: Investigators stimulated cells with overlapping spike peptides drawn from SARS-CoV-2, HCoV-NL63, HCoV-OC43 and HCoV-229E. Broader study findings: The median number of SARS-CoV-2-reactive clonotypes increased from 21 to 38, a change that did not reach significance.

Germline CDR1 reads ENHRY; CDR2 reads SYGVKD. V lost 10 bases to trimming and J lost 9 bases; unmatched junction nucleotides: 13. The CDR3 runs to 14 residues. With the Oncomine TCR Beta short-read assay, DNA from cultured CD4+ T cells was sequenced. Once CD4+ T cells had been cultured, genomic DNA was extracted from them. MiXCR, applied by TCRdb to the PCR reads, yields one record per CDR3 protein. The sample yields around 23,000 distinct CDR3 sequences, over 25% seen once. This sample's time point: late sampling 161 to 241 days after vaccination in three convalescent patients. The treatment here: approximately 10-day PBMC culture with coronavirus spike peptide pools or control peptides (ViraFEST assay). ViraFEST stimulated the growth of antigen-specific T cells using peptide pools and subsequently profiled their TCRs by sequencing. This clonotype was found a few times. What it recognizes is unknown.

V is TRBV10-3 and J is TRBJ2-7; TRBD1 matches 12 bases. The receptor comes from a human donor who had recovered from COVID-19. Here the sequenced sample was CD4+ T cells from blood, cultured in vitro, taken about 7 months after SARS-CoV-2 vaccination. This chain's CDR3 is CATLPGQGALVQYF. CDR3 coding DNA: TGTGCCACTTTACCGGGACAGGGGGCGTTGGTGCAGTACTTC.